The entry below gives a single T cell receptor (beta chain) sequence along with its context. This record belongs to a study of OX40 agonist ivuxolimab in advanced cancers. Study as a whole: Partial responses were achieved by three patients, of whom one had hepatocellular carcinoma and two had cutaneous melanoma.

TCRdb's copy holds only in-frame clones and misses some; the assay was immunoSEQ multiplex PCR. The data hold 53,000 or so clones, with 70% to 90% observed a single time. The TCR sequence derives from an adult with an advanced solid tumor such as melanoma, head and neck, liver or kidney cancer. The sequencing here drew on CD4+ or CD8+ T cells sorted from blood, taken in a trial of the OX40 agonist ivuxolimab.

CDR3 sequence: CATSRDRVNQPQHF. The CDR3 coding sequence is TGTGCCACCAGCAGAGATCGAGTCAATCAGCCCCAGCATTTT. The chain combines TRBV15 with TRBJ1-5; D remains unclear. Per germline, CDR1 LNHNV and CDR2 YYDKDF (reference sequence). The CDR3 consists of 14 residues. Trimming stripped 0 bases from V and 3 bases from J, with 6 bases between.